Below are 27 T cell receptor beta chains sequenced from a single sample in a study of blood T cell repertoires in COVID-19 (dated by TCRdb to 2020 to 2022). The library was obtained by the immunoSEQ multiplex PCR assay. The clones in this table, taken by TCRdb from immuneACCESS, are in-frame only. Not every clone is retained; where verified, under half of the shortfall comes from an unresolved V gene, and the cause of the rest is unknown. The sample has about 260,000 clones on record, just under 85% of them singletons. The ten largest clones add up to around 2% of the sample. Sequenced: peripheral blood. The receptor source for this set is a woman of 80 years or more with acute or convalescent COVID-19.

This clone showed up just once. The J gene is TRBJ2-3, the V gene TRBV5-1, with D tentatively TRBD1 (6 bases). Per germline, CDR1 SGHRS and CDR2 YFSETQ. The ends were cut back, 0 bases at V and 4 bases at J, with 6 bases in the middle. The CDR3 covers 13 residues. CDR3 residues: CASSLDRADTQYF. DNA of the CDR3: TGCGCCAGCAGCTTGGACAGGGCAGATACGCAGTATTTT.

The V gene is TRBV9, the J gene TRBJ2-1; D may be TRBD1 (6 bases). There are 17 residues in the CDR3. CDR1 is SGDLS and CDR2 is YYNGEE in the germline V gene. Between the trimmed V and J ends, which lost 4 bases and 4 bases, there was a span of 21 bases. The CDR3 DNA is TGTGCCAGCAGCTTCAAGGGGAGAGGGGGTCAATACAATGAGCAGTTCTTC. This gives the protein CASSFKGRGGQYNEQFF. Using reference TRBV9 and TRBJ2-1 for the parts outside the CDR3, the full variable domain is DSGVTQTPKHLITATGQRVTLRCSPRSGDLSVYWYQQSLDQGLQFLIQYYNGEERAKGNILERFSAQQFPDLHSELNLSSLELGDSALYFCASSFKGRGGQYNEQFFGPGTRLTVL.

V gene TRBV14 combines with J gene TRBJ2-7; 10 nucleotides agree with TRBD2. The ends lost 3 bases at V and 1 base at J; junction bases unmatched: 3. Germline lookup yields CDR1 SGHDN and CDR2 FVKESK. This CDR3 is built from 15 residues. The CDR3 region is CASSHSSGGSYEQYF. The CDR3 nucleotides read TGTGCCAGCAGCCATAGTAGCGGGGGGTCCTACGAGCAGTACTTC. The variable domain in full, completed from reference TRBV14 and TRBJ2-7, reads EAGVTQFPSHSVIEKGQTVTLRCDPISGHDNLYWYRRVMGKEIKFLLHFVKESKQDESGMPNNRFLAERTGGTYSTLKVQPAELEDSGVYFCASSHSSGGSYEQYFGPGTRLTVT.

J is TRBJ1-5 and V is TRBV11-3; D remains ambiguous. Germline V lookup: CDR1 SGHNT, CDR2 YENEEA. The CDR3 sequence is 14 residues long. With 1 base removed from V and 4 bases from J, the gap between germline ends came to 8 bases. CDR3 in amino acids: CASSLVAGNQPQHF. In nucleotides, the CDR3 is TGTGCCAGCAGCTTAGTGGCAGGAAATCAGCCCCAGCATTTT. Based on the CDR3 plus reference TRBV11-3 and TRBJ1-5, the full variable domain is EAGVVQSPRYKIIEKKQPVAFWCNPISGHNTLYWYLQNLGQGPELLIRYENEEAVDDSQLPKDRFSAERLKGVDSTLKIQPAELGDSAVYLCASSLVAGNQPQHFGDGTRLSIL.

CDR3 loop: CASSLVASGRALGEQFF. The CDR3 region has the DNA TGTGCCAGCAGCTTGGTGGCTAGCGGGAGGGCCCTAGGTGAGCAGTTCTTC. V is TRBV5-4 and J is TRBJ2-1; 12 nucleotides align to TRBD2. The CDR3 covers 17 residues. J gave up 9 bases and V 0 bases, and 10 bases lay outside the gene matches. The V gene's germline CDR1 is SGHNT and CDR2 YYREEE (reference sequence).

The gene calls are TRBV5-1 and TRBJ2-1; TRBD2 agrees at 11 bases. Germline V lookup: CDR1 SGHRS, CDR2 YFSETQ. V gave up 4 bases and J gave up 5 bases; unmatched junction bases: 8. This CDR3 has 16 residues. CDR3: CASSGYSGGADNEQFF. In DNA form, the CDR3 reads TGCGCCAGCAGCGGCTATAGCGGGGGGGCAGACAATGAGCAGTTCTTC. The full variable domain, completed using reference TRBV5-1 and TRBJ2-1, is KAGVTQTPRYLIKTRGQQVTLSCSPISGHRSVSWYQQTPGQGLQFLFEYFSETQRNKGNFPGRFSGRQFSNSRSEMNVSTLELGDSALYLCASSGYSGGADNEQFFGPGTRLTVL.

The chain combines TRBV9 with TRBJ2-1; maybe TRBD1 (6 bases). CDR1 is SGDLS and CDR2 is YYNGEE in the germline V gene. V shed 6 bases and J shed 2 bases, with 12 bases lying between them. This CDR3 spans 14 amino acids. CDR3 protein: CASNRDTAYNEQFF. CDR3 in DNA: TGTGCCAGCAACCGGGACACTGCCTACAATGAGCAGTTCTTC.

The chain uses TRBV7-3 and TRBJ2-1; 7 positions agree with TRBD1. The germline CDR1 and CDR2 sequences are SGHTA and FQGTGA. Germline trimming cut 5 bases from V and 1 base from J; bases unmatched to any gene: 5. The CDR3 is 15 amino acids. The CDR3 DNA reads as TGTGCCAGCAGCCGACAGGGCCCTTCCTACAATGAGCAGTTCTTC. The encoded protein is CASSRQGPSYNEQFF.

This clone was seen only a few times. The rearrangement joins TRBV29-1 to TRBJ1-5; D might be TRBD1 (5 bases). Trimming removed 5 bases at V and 4 bases at J, with 9 bases between. From germline, CDR1 is SQVTM and CDR2 ANQGSEA. The CDR3 is 12 amino acids. The CDR3 spells CSVRQGNQPQHF. DNA for the CDR3: TGCAGCGTTAGGCAGGGAAATCAGCCCCAGCATTTT.

The chain links TRBV29-1 to TRBJ2-5, with 9 positions matching TRBD1. Germline V gene lookup returns CDR1 SQVTM and CDR2 ANQGSEA. The CDR3 is 17 amino acids. V trimming: 5 bases; J trimming: 4 bases; junction bases outside the gene matches: 17. The CDR3 DNA sequence: TGCAGCGTTTCCACTCCGGGACAGGGAAAAAGGGGAGAGACCCAGTACTTC. This encodes CSVSTPGQGKRGETQYF.

The V and J genes are TRBV6-1 and TRBJ1-1; 11 bases fit TRBD1. J gave up 4 bases and V 1 base, and 2 bases lay outside the gene matches. Germline values: CDR1 MNHNS, CDR2 SASEGT. The CDR3 runs 15 residues. The CDR3 sequence: CASSEGGTGGTEAFF. The CDR3 DNA is TGTGCCAGCAGTGAAGGGGGGACAGGGGGCACTGAAGCTTTCTTT.

The chain is built from TRBV9 and TRBJ2-3; 9 bases match TRBD1. The germline V gene encodes CDR1 SGDLS and CDR2 YYNGEE. After removal of 1 base from V and 3 bases from J, the junction contained 6 bases not matched to a gene. The CDR3 is 16 amino acids. Here the CDR3 DNA reads TGTGCCAGCAGCGTACAACAGGGGGCTGGGACAGATACGCAGTATTTT. It specifies CASSVQQGAGTDTQYF.

The V and J genes are TRBV7-9 and TRBJ1-4; possibly TRBD1 for D (5 bases). Deletions cut 4 bases from V and 3 bases from J, with 9 bases between. Germline CDR1 is SEHNR and CDR2 is FQNEAQ (reference sequence). This CDR3 spans 14 amino acids. In DNA, the CDR3 is TGTGCCAGCAGCTCAGGGTCAGCTAATGAAAAACTGTTTTTT. Translated: CASSSGSANEKLFF.

The chain has TRBV5-4 and TRBJ2-2; 8 bases align to TRBD2. Germline CDR1 and CDR2: SGHNT and YYREEE (reference sequence). This CDR3 comprises 17 residues. Trimming removed 1 base from V and 6 bases from J; junction bases left unmatched: 11. CDR3 coding DNA: TGTGCCAGCAGCTTGCGGGGGGGCCCTAATAGTCCCGGGGAGCTGTTTTTT. Translating it yields CASSLRGGPNSPGELFF.

The CDR3 sequence: CASSTKTETGELFF. As DNA, the CDR3 is TGTGCCAGTAGTACCAAGACAGAAACCGGGGAGCTGTTTTTT. The chain recombines TRBV19 with TRBJ2-2; D is perhaps TRBD1 (5 bases). This CDR3 region has 14 residues. Germline CDR1 is LNHDA and CDR2 is SQIVND (reference sequence). Trimming left V 4 bases short and J 5 bases short, with 11 bases between.

This chain uses TRBV27 with TRBJ2-1; no firm D call. The CDR3 loop spans 16 amino acids. Trimming left V 2 bases short and J 9 bases short, with 20 bases between. In germline, CDR1 is MNHEY, CDR2 SMNVEV (reference sequence). CDR3 DNA: TGTGCCAGCAGTTTAATTGGAGCCCGAGGCCAAGTTGAGCAGTTCTTC. It encodes CASSLIGARGQVEQFF.

V and J are TRBV3-1 (or the pseudogene TRBV3-2) and TRBJ2-1; 9 positions match TRBD1. The V and J ends lost 6 bases and 6 bases, in that order; junction bases with no gene match: 6. This CDR3 has 14 residues. Germline CDR1 is LGHDT and CDR2 is YNNKEL (reference sequence). The CDR3 here is CASRTGGSGNEQFF. For the CDR3, the DNA is TGTGCCAGCAGAACAGGGGGCTCTGGCAATGAGCAGTTCTTC.

The chain joins TRBV19 to TRBJ1-4; D uncertain. CDR1 LNHDA and CDR2 SQIVND come from the germline V gene (reference sequence). The V end was cut by 4 bases, the J end by 7 bases, with 13 bases between. The CDR3 is 14 amino acids. CDR3 protein: CASSTSGIPEKLFF. CDR3 bases: TGTGCCAGTAGTACTTCCGGGATCCCTGAAAAACTGTTTTTT.

V gene TRBV7-2 combines with J gene TRBJ2-7; 9 bases are shared with TRBD1. Trimming at V came to 5 bases and at J to 5 bases, leaving 10 bases not matched to a gene. The CDR3 contains 15 residues. The germline V gene has CDR1 SGHTA and CDR2 FQGNSA. The CDR3 here is CASSTPQGARDEQYF. CDR3 in DNA: TGTGCCAGCAGCACTCCACAGGGGGCGCGGGACGAGCAGTACTTC. Full variable domain (outside the CDR3, taken from reference TRBV7-2 and TRBJ2-7): GAGVSQSPSNKVTEKGKDVELRCDPISGHTALYWYRQSLGQGLEFLIYFQGNSAPDKSGLPSDRFSAERTGGSVSTLTIQRTQQEDSAVYLCASSTPQGARDEQYFGPGTRLTVT.

The chain recombines TRBV5-1 with TRBJ2-7, with TRBD2 identical over 12 bases. The junction had 6 bases not matched to a gene; V was cut back by 4 bases and J by 4 bases. The germline V gene has CDR1 SGHRS and CDR2 YFSETQ. The CDR3 is made up of 15 amino acids. The DNA for the CDR3 is TGCGCCAGCAGCCCCCTAGCGGGAGGGCCATACGAGCAGTACTTC. Protein sequence: CASSPLAGGPYEQYF. Filled out from reference TRBV5-1 and TRBJ2-7, the complete variable domain reads KAGVTQTPRYLIKTRGQQVTLSCSPISGHRSVSWYQQTPGQGLQFLFEYFSETQRNKGNFPGRFSGRQFSNSRSEMNVSTLELGDSALYLCASSPLAGGPYEQYFGPGTRLTVT.

The rearrangement links TRBV19 to TRBJ1-4; D perhaps matches TRBD1 (6 bases). CDR1 is LNHDA and CDR2 is SQIVND in the germline V gene (reference sequence). The CDR3 contains 15 residues. V was trimmed by 5 bases and J by 0 bases, leaving 10 bases between them. The CDR3 region is CASSAGQTTNEKLFF. The CDR3 nucleotides read TGTGCCAGTAGTGCAGGACAGACAACTAATGAAAAACTGTTTTTT.

This chain links TRBV19 with TRBJ1-1; D might be TRBD1 (5 bases). Germline V lookup: CDR1 LNHDA, CDR2 SQIVND (reference sequence). The CDR3 runs 13 residues. The V gene lost 7 bases and the J gene lost 0 bases, with 9 bases spanning the gap. CDR3 in DNA: TGTGCCAGTATTCCCAGGGTGAACACTGAAGCTTTCTTT. This gives the protein CASIPRVNTEAFF.

V is TRBV4-2 and J is TRBJ1-4; the D gene is possibly TRBD1 (6 bases). Germline CDR1 and CDR2: LGHNA and YNFKEQ. The germline V and J ends were trimmed by 6 bases and 1 base, with 6 bases remaining between them. CDR3 length equals 13 residues. The CDR3 DNA follows: TGTGCCAGCAGACAGGGAACTAATGAAAAACTGTTTTTT. Its protein product is CASRQGTNEKLFF.

The chain links TRBV6-6 to TRBJ2-1, with TRBD2 as a possible D gene (5 bases). The germline V and J ends were trimmed by 6 bases and 3 bases, with 12 bases remaining between them. The CDR3 extends over 14 amino acids. The germline V gene has CDR1 MNHNY and CDR2 SVGAGI (reference sequence). The CDR3, as DNA: TGTGCCAGCAGCCAGCGGCAAAGCTACAATGAGCAGTTCTTC. As protein: CASSQRQSYNEQFF.

This chain joins TRBV5-1 and TRBJ1-2; 7 positions agree with TRBD1. This CDR3 has 16 residues. V dropped 0 bases and J dropped 0; count of bases not matched to a gene: 5. The germline gives CDR1 SGHRS, CDR2 YFSETQ. The CDR3 loop reads CASSLAGTVSNYGYTF. As DNA, the CDR3 is TGCGCCAGCAGCTTGGCCGGGACAGTGTCTAACTATGGCTACACCTTC.

V usage is TRBV5-1 and J usage is TRBJ2-1; tentative D call: TRBD1 (5 bases). From germline, CDR1 is SGHRS and CDR2 YFSETQ. This CDR3 has 15 residues. The ends were cut back, 1 base at V and 4 bases at J, with 12 bases in the middle. This chain's CDR3 is CASSLRQGYYNEQFF. The CDR3 coding sequence is TGCGCCAGCAGCTTGAGGCAGGGATATTACAATGAGCAGTTCTTC.

This chain links TRBV28 with TRBJ2-5, with D maybe TRBD1 (5 bases). V lost 5 bases and J 3 bases, leaving 10 bases between the germline ends. Germline CDR1 is MDHEN and CDR2 is SYDVKM. CDR3 length equals 13 residues. In DNA, the CDR3 is TGTGCCAGCAGTCCGGACATTGAAGAGACCCAGTACTTC. This codes for CASSPDIEETQYF.